The clone carrying this T cell receptor beta chain came up a few times. Its antigen is undetermined. The data stem from a study of T cells in localized non-small cell lung cancer. General study results and limits: There was an association of higher blood T cell density with longer overall survival. When the top 100 tumor clones were examined, a median about 60 of them also appeared in the adjacent lung, which was paired and uninvolved.

The protocol was immunoSEQ multiplex PCR, while the TCRdb copy is restricted to in-frame clones and leaves out a portion. This repertoire shows tens of thousands of clones, around four fifths found once; its top ten account for around a third. This TCR came from a male donor at least 60 years old with stage II squamous cell lung carcinoma. Sample: peripheral blood, taken before any cancer treatment.

DNA of the CDR3: TGTGCCAGCACTCGGGCAGGCCAATTCGCCTATGGCTACACCTTC. Translation: CASTRAGQFAYGYTF. The chain is built from TRBV6-1 and TRBJ1-2; the D is unclear. This CDR3 has 15 residues. V was shortened by 7 bases and J by 4 bases, with 19 bases between the two germline ends. The germline V gene encodes CDR1 MNHNS and CDR2 SASEGT.